This T cell receptor beta chain was recovered during a study of blood T cell repertoires in COVID-19. Overall study context: Samples of COVID-19 (acute and convalescent) were obtained from the United States, Italy and Spain. PBMCs, B-cell-depleted T cells, or T cells were the source of the cDNA or gDNA that made up the material.

Per the authors' pipeline: By means of reference gene primer amplification, nucleated cell counts were estimated. Data came from immunoSEQ multiplex PCR; TCRdb stores just in-frame clones and leaves some out. V and J calls plus clone size are reproduced from that table; the DNA served to infer D and trimming. The repertoire has 250,000 or so clones, over 70% of them found once; the top ten carry roughly 1.6%. Germline CDR1 reads SGHNT; CDR2 reads YYREEE (reference sequence). V shed 3 bases and J 7 bases; nucleotides not matched to a gene: 8. This CDR3 region has 16 residues. The TCR originated in a woman aged 40 to 55 who had recovered from COVID-19. The sequencing sample was made of peripheral blood. The rearrangement joins TRBV5-4 to TRBJ2-1; TRBD2 aligns across 12 bases. The CDR3 protein is CASSSPSGGVKNEQFF. The CDR3 DNA follows: TGTGCCAGCAGCTCCCCTAGCGGGGGGGTAAAAAATGAGCAGTTCTTC.